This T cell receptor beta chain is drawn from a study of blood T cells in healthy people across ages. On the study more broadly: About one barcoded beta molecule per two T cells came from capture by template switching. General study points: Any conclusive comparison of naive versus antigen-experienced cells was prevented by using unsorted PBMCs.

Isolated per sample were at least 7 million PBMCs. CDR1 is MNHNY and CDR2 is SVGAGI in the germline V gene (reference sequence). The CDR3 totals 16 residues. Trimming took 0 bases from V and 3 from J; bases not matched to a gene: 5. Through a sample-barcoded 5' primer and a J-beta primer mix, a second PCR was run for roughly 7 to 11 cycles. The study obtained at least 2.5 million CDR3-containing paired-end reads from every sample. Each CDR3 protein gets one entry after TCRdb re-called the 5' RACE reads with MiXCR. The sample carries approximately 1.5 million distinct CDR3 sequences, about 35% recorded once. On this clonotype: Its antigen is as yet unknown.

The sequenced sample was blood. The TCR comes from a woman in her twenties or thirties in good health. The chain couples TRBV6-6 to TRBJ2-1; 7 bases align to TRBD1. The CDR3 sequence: CASSYSGQSGYNEQFF. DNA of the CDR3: TGTGCCAGCAGTTACTCGGGACAGTCCGGCTACAATGAGCAGTTCTTC.